The clone carrying this T cell receptor (beta chain) was recorded only once. These data belong to a study of OX40 agonist ivuxolimab in advanced cancers. Generated by immunoSEQ multiplex PCR, the TCRdb table keeps only in-frame clones and is missing some. The sample carries about 53,000 clones, nearly 90% recorded once. V was pared by 4 bases and J by 0 bases, with 6 bases of the junction left unmatched. The CDR3 extends over 16 amino acids. Germline CDR1 and CDR2: LNHDA and SQIVND (reference sequence). The rearrangement joins TRBV19 to TRBJ2-3, with 8 bases that match TRBD2. The origin of this receptor is an adult with an advanced solid tumor such as melanoma, head and neck, liver or kidney cancer. Here the sequenced sample was CD4+ or CD8+ T cells sorted from blood, taken in a trial of the OX40 agonist ivuxolimab. The CDR3 coding sequence is TGTGCCAGTAGTAGCGGTAGCGGGGCTAGCACAGATACGCAGTATTTT. It codes for CASSSGSGASTDTQYF.